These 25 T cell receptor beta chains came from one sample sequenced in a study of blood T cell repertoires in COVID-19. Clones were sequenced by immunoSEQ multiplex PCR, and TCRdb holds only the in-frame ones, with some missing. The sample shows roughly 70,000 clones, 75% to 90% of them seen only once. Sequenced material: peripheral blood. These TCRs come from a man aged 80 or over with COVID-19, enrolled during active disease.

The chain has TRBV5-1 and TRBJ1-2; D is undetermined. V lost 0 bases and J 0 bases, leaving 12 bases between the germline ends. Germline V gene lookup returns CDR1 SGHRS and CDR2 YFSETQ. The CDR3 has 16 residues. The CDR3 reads CASSLAETSANYGYTF. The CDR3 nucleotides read TGCGCCAGCAGCTTGGCGGAGACTTCAGCTAACTATGGCTACACCTTC.

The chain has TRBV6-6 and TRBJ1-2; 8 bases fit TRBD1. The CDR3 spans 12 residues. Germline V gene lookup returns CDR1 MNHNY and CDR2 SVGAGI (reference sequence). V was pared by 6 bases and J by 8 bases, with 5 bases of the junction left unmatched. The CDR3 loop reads CASSLTGGGYTF. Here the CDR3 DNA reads TGTGCCAGCAGCCTCACAGGGGGAGGCTACACCTTC.

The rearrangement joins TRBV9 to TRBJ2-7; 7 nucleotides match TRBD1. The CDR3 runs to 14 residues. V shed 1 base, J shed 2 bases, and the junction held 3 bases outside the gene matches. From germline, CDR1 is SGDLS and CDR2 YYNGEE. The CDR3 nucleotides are TGTGCCAGCAGCGTAACCGGGACAGCCTACGAGCAGTACTTC. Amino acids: CASSVTGTAYEQYF. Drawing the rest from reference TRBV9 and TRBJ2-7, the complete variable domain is DSGVTQTPKHLITATGQRVTLRCSPRSGDLSVYWYQQSLDQGLQFLIQYYNGEERAKGNILERFSAQQFPDLHSELNLSSLELGDSALYFCASSVTGTAYEQYFGPGTRLTVT.

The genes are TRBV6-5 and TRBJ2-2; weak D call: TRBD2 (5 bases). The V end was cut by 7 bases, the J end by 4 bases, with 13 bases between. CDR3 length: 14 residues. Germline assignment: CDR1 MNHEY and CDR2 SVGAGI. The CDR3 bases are TGTGCCAGCAATGCGAACGCGGGCACCGGGGAGCTGTTTTTT. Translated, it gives CASNANAGTGELFF.

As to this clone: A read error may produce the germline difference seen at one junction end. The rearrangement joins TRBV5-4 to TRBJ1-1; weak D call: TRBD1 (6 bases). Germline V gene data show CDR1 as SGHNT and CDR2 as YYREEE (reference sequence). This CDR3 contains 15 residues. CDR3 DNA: TGTGCCAGCAGCTTGACAGGGAACCTGAACACTGAAGCTTCCTTT. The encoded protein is CASSLTGNLNTEASF.

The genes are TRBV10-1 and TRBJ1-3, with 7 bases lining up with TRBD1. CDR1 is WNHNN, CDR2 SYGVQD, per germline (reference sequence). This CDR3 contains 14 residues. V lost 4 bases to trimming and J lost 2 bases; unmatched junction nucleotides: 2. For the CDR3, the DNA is TGCGCCAGCAGTGCCGACAGGGCTGGAAACACCATATATTTT. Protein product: CASSADRAGNTIYF.

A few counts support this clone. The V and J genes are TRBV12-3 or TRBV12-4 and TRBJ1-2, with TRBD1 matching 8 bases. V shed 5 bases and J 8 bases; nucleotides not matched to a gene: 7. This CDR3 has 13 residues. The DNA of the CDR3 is TGTGCCAGCAGTAACCGCAGGGGGCTGGGCTACACCTTC. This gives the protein CASSNRRGLGYTF.

The CDR3 DNA reads as TGTGCCAGCAGCGTTCAAGCGAACACTGAAGCTTTCTTT. This codes for CASSVQANTEAFF. J is TRBJ1-1 and V is TRBV9; D remains unclear. Germline assignment: CDR1 SGDLS and CDR2 YYNGEE. The CDR3 totals 13 residues. The germline V and J ends were trimmed by 2 bases and 1 base, with 6 bases remaining between them.

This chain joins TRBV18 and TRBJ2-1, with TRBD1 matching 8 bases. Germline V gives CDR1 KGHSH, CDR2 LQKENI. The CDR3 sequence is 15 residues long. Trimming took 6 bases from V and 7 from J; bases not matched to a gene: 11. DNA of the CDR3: TGTGCCAGCTCCACGGGCCAGGGGGCTGGGAATGAGCAGTTCTTC. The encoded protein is CASSTGQGAGNEQFF.

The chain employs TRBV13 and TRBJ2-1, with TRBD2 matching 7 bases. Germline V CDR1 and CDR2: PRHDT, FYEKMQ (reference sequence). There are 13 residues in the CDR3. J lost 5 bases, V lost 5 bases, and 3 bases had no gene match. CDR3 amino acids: CASSRGLNNEQFF. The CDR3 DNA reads TGTGCCAGCAGCCGGGGACTAAACAATGAGCAGTTCTTC.

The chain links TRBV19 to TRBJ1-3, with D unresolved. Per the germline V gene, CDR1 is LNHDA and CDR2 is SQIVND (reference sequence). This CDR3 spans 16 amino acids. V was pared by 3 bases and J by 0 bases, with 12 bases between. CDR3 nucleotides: TGTGCCAGTAGTATGATCTTGCAGGTCTCTGGAAACACCATATATTTT. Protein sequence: CASSMILQVSGNTIYF.

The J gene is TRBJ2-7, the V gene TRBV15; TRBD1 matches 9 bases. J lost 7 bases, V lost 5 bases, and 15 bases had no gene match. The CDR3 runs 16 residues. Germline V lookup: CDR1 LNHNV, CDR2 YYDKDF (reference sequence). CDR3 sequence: CATSRSLGTGFPEQYF. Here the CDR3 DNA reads TGTGCCACCAGCCGATCTCTGGGGACAGGGTTTCCAGAGCAGTACTTC. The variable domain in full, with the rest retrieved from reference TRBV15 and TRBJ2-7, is DAMVIQNPRYQVTQFGKPVTLSCSQTLNHNVMYWYQQKSSQAPKLLFHYYDKDFNNEADTPDNFQSRRPNTSFCFLDIRSPGLGDTAMYLCATSRSLGTGFPEQYFGPGTRLTVT.

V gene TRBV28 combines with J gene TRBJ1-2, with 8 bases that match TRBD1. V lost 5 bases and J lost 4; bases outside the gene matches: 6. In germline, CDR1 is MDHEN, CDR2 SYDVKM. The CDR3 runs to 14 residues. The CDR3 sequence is CASSLGGQGYGYTF. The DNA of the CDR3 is TGTGCCAGCAGTCTTGGAGGACAGGGCTATGGCTACACCTTC.

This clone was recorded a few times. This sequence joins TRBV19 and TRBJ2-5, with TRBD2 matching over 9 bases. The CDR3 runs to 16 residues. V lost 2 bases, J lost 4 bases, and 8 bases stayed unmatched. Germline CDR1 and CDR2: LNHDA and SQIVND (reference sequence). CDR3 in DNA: TGTGCCAGTAGTATAATCCCTAGCGGGGCGGGAGAGACCCAGTACTTC. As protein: CASSIIPSGAGETQYF.

The CDR3 DNA reads TGCGCCAGCAGCCAACTACAGGGAAAAAAGTACGAGCAGTACTTC. This codes for CASSQLQGKKYEQYF. This chain connects TRBV4-1 to TRBJ2-7; tentative D call: TRBD1 (6 bases). The CDR3 spans 15 residues. Per the germline V gene, CDR1 is MGHRA and CDR2 is YSYEKL. Deletions cut 2 bases from V and 4 bases from J, with 15 bases between.

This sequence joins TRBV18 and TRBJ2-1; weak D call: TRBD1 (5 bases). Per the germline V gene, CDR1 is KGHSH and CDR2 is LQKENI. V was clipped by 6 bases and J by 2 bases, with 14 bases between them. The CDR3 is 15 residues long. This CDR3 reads CASSTREDAYNEQFF. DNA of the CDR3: TGTGCCAGCTCTACCAGGGAAGACGCCTACAATGAGCAGTTCTTC.

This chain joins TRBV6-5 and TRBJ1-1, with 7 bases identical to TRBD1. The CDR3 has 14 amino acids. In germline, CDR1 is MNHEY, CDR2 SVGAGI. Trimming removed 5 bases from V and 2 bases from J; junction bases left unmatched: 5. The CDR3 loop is CASSRDRLNTEAFF. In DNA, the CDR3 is TGTGCCAGCAGTCGGGACAGACTTAACACTGAAGCTTTCTTT.

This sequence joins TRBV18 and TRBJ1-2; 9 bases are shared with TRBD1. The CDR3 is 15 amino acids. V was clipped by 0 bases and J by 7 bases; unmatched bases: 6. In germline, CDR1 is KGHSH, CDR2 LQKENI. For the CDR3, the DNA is TGTGCCAGCTCACCACCGACGGACAGGGGTTTTGGCTACACCTTC. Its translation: CASSPPTDRGFGYTF.

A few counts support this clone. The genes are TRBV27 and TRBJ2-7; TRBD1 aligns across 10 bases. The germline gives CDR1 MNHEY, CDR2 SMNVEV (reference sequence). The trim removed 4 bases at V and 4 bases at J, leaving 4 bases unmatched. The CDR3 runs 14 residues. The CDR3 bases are TGTGCCAGCAGTTCCGGGACAGGGGAATACGAGCAGTACTTC. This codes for CASSSGTGEYEQYF.

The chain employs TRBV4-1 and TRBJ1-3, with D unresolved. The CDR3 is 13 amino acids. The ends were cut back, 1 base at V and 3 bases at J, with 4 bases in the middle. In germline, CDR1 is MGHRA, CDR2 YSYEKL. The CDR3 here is CASSQGSGNTIYF. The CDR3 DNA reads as TGCGCCAGCAGCCAAGGGAGTGGAAACACCATATATTTT.

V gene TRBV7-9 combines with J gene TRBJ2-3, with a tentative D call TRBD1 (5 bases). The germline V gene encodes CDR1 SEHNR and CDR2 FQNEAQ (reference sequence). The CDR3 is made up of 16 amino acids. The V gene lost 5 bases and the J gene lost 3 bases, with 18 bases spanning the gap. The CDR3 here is CASSRAGSGFTDTQYF. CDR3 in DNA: TGTGCCAGCAGCCGGGCCGGTTCAGGGTTTACAGATACGCAGTATTTT.

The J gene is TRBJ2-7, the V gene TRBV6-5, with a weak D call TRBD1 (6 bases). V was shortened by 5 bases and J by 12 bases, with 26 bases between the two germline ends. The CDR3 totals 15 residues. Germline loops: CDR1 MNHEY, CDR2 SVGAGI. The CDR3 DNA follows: TGTGCCAGCAGTAGACCACAGGGAATCCCCCGAACAGGGTACTTC. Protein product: CASSRPQGIPRTGYF.

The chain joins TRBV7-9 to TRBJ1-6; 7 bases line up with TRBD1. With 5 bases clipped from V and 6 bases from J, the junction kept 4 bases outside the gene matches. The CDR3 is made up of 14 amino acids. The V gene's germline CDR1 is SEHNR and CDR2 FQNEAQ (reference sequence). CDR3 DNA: TGTGCCAGCAGCCCCGGGACAGCTAATTCACCCCTCCACTTT. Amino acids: CASSPGTANSPLHF.

CDR3 sequence: CASRNSGQGGGNTIYF. CDR3 coding DNA: TGTGCCAGCAGGAATTCCGGACAGGGGGGCGGAAACACCATATATTTT. The rearrangement uses TRBV5-4 and TRBJ1-3, with 10 bases aligning to TRBD1. CDR1 is SGHNT, CDR2 YYREEE, per germline (reference sequence). The V and J ends lost 5 bases and 4 bases, in that order; junction bases with no gene match: 9. The CDR3 spans 16 residues.

CDR3 nucleotides: TGTGCCAGCAGTGAAGAACAGTATAGCAATCAGCCCCAGCATTTT. Translated, it gives CASSEEQYSNQPQHF. The rearrangement joins TRBV6-1 to TRBJ1-5, with no clear D. CDR3 length: 15 residues. With 1 base removed from V and 0 bases from J, the gap between germline ends came to 7 bases. The germline V gene has CDR1 MNHNS and CDR2 SASEGT.